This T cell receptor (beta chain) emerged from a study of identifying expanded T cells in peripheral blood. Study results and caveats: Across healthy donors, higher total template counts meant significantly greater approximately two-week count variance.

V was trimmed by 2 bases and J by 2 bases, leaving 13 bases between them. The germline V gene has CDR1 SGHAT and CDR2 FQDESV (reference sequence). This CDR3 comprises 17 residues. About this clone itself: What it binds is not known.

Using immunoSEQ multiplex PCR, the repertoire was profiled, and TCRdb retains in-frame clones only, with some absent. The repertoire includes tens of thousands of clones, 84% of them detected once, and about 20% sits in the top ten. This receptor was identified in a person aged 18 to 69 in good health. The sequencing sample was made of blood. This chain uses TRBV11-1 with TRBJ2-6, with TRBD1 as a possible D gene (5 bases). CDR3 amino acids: CASSLRWAGPGANVLTF. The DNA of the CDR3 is TGTGCCAGCAGCTTAAGGTGGGCAGGGCCTGGGGCCAACGTCCTGACTTTC.